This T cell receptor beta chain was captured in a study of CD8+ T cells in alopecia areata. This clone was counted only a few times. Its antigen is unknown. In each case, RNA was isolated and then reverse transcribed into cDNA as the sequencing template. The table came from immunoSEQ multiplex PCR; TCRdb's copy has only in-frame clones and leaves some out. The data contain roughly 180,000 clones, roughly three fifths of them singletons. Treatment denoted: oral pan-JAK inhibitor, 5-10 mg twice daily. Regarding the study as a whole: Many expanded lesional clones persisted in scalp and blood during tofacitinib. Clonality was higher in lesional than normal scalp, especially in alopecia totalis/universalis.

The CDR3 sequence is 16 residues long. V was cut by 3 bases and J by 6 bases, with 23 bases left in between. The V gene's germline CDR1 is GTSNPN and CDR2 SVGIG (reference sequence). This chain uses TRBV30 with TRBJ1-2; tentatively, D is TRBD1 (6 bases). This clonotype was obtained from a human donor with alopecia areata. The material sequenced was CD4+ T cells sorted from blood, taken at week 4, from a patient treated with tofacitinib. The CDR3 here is CAWRGPGQRKGDGYTF. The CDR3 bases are TGTGCCTGGAGGGGACCGGGACAACGTAAAGGTGATGGCTACACCTTC.